This T cell receptor (beta chain) is drawn from a study of OX40 agonist ivuxolimab in advanced cancers. Study overall: Patients were dosed with the agonistic anti-OX40 (CD134) antibody ivuxolimab. Six ivuxolimab dose levels, 0.01 to 10 mg/kg, were given intravenously every 2 weeks. Study-level findings and limits: The study observed clonal expansion of CD4+ and CD8+ blood T cells by week 6 at 0.1 to 3.0 mg/kg.

TCRdb's table, derived via immunoSEQ multiplex PCR, lists solely in-frame clones and lacks some. Of 50,000 to 60,000 clones in the sample, roughly nine tenths were seen once. Per the germline V gene, CDR1 is MNHNS and CDR2 is SASEGT. V lost 1 base to trimming and J lost 4 bases, with 5 bases between them. This CDR3 spans 12 amino acids. To note about this clone: Its target is unknown.

This specimen was CD4+ or CD8+ T cells sorted from blood, taken in a trial of the OX40 agonist ivuxolimab. This TCR derives from an adult with an advanced solid tumor such as melanoma, head and neck, liver or kidney cancer. The chain couples TRBV6-1 to TRBJ2-7, with D perhaps TRBD1 or TRBD2 (5 bases each). CDR3 sequence reads: CASSEGGYEQYF. The CDR3 DNA reads TGTGCCAGCAGTGAAGGGGGGTACGAGCAGTACTTC.